These 32 T cell receptor beta chains came from one sample sequenced in a study of T-cell memory formation after mild COVID-19. TCRdb used MiXCR to reprocess the 5' RACE reads, holding one entry per CDR3 protein. This table has tens of thousands of distinct CDR3 sequences, 25% to 35% appearing once. Sequenced: PBMCs or a T cell subset sorted from them (not recorded which). The receptors here all came from a man between 18 and 29 years old who had mild COVID-19 (a few samples of this study predate the infection). Cell type and time point are not known.

This clonotype was counted ten times or more. The chain carries TRBV6-1 and TRBJ2-1; 12 nucleotides match TRBD1. Per germline, CDR1 MNHNS and CDR2 SASEGT. The junction had 11 bases not matched to a gene; V was cut back by 7 bases and J by 10 bases. The CDR3 is 15 residues long. The CDR3 is CASTIRDRGPEEQFF. For the CDR3, the DNA is TGTGCCAGCACTATCCGGGACAGGGGGCCAGAAGAGCAGTTCTTC.

The chain combines TRBV29-1 with TRBJ2-5, with 8 bases fitting TRBD2. Looked up from germline, CDR1 is SQVTM and CDR2 is ANQGSEA. J lost 4 bases, V lost 2 bases, and 9 bases had no gene match. CDR3 length: 15 amino acids. CDR3 loop: CSVESGRGGLETQYF. CDR3 DNA sequence: TGCAGCGTTGAATCGGGCCGGGGGGGCTTAGAGACCCAGTACTTC.

The J gene is TRBJ1-1, the V gene TRBV12-3 or TRBV12-4; TRBD1 aligns across 10 bases. The V gene end was trimmed by 6 bases and the J gene end by 11 bases; junction bases not matched to a gene: 6. This CDR3 is built from 12 residues. The CDR3 nucleotides read TGTGCCAGCAGAGACAGGGGGCAAGACGCTTTCTTT. It translates to CASRDRGQDAFF.

The chain recombines TRBV7-9 with TRBJ2-3; 12 bases are a match to TRBD2. CDR1 is SEHNR, CDR2 FQNEAQ, per germline (reference sequence). The trim removed 6 bases at V and 0 bases at J, leaving 7 bases unmatched. This CDR3 has 17 amino acids. CDR3 in DNA: TGTGCCAGCAGACCGGGACTAGCGGGTTCTAGCACAGATACGCAGTATTTT. It encodes CASRPGLAGSSTDTQYF.

This clonotype has a count of ten or more. CDR3 bases: TGCAGCGTTGATGGGACTAGCGGCCACACAGATACGCAGTATTTT. It encodes CSVDGTSGHTDTQYF. The V and J genes are TRBV29-1 and TRBJ2-3; 11 bases align to TRBD2. Germline assignment: CDR1 SQVTM and CDR2 ANQGSEA. The trim removed 3 bases at V and 2 bases at J, leaving 4 bases unmatched. This CDR3 spans 15 amino acids.

V usage is TRBV20-1 and J usage is TRBJ1-2, with 9 bases matching TRBD1. The germline V gene has CDR1 DFQATT and CDR2 SNEGSKA (reference sequence). The length of the CDR3 is 15 residues. The ends lost 2 bases at V and 5 bases at J; junction bases unmatched: 9. Written as DNA, the CDR3 is TGCAGTGCTAGAAATTCGGGACAGGGTCGTTATGGCTACACCTTC. Translating it yields CSARNSGQGRYGYTF.

This clonotype was recorded at least ten times. J is TRBJ2-5 and V is TRBV6-5; 8 positions match TRBD1. CDR3 length: 16 residues. With V trimmed by 6 bases and J by 5 bases, 14 bases remained unmatched. The germline V gene has CDR1 MNHEY and CDR2 SVGAGI. The CDR3 bases are TGTGCCAGCAGCCGGGACAGGCCCCCGCTCATCGAGACCCAGTACTTC. Protein product: CASSRDRPPLIETQYF.

The V call is TRBV2, the J call TRBJ2-2, with D possibly TRBD2 on 6 matching bases. From germline, CDR1 is SNHLY and CDR2 FYNNEI. The germline V and J ends were trimmed by 3 bases and 2 bases, with 13 bases remaining between them. CDR3 length: 16 residues. For the CDR3, the DNA is TGTGCCAGCAGTGAGGTGGGAGGTGGCAACACCGGGGAGCTGTTTTTT. This gives the protein CASSEVGGGNTGELFF.

The chain joins TRBV5-1 to TRBJ1-1; possibly TRBD1 for D (6 bases). Per the germline V gene, CDR1 is SGHRS and CDR2 is YFSETQ. The CDR3 loop spans 18 amino acids. V shed 5 bases and J shed 1 base, with 24 bases lying between them. The CDR3 here is CASSDIGTRRLANTEAFF. The CDR3, as DNA: TGCGCCAGCAGTGATATCGGGACACGACGGCTCGCGAACACTGAAGCTTTCTTT.

There are a few counts of this clonotype. J is TRBJ1-4 and V is TRBV4-1, with D possibly being TRBD1 (6 bases). This CDR3 contains 14 residues. Per germline, CDR1 MGHRA and CDR2 YSYEKL. V lost 0 bases and J lost 8, with 10 bases in between. This CDR3 reads CASSQEERGEKLFF. In DNA form, the CDR3 reads TGCGCCAGCAGCCAAGAGGAGAGGGGGGAAAAACTGTTTTTT.

This clonotype was found a few times. This chain connects TRBV7-2 to TRBJ2-5, with D possibly matching TRBD2 (6 bases). The CDR3 extends over 14 amino acids. V gave up 3 bases and J gave up 3 bases, with 11 bases separating them. Germline assignment: CDR1 SGHTA and CDR2 FQGNSA. The DNA for the CDR3 is TGTGCCAGCAGCTTTGAGGTAGCGGAAGAGACCCAGTACTTC. This codes for CASSFEVAEETQYF.

This clonotype showed up just a few times. The CDR3 protein is CASSQDPRGDTQYF. The CDR3 coding sequence is TGCGCCAGCAGCCAAGATCCCCGGGGAGATACGCAGTATTTT. The chain has TRBV4-3 and TRBJ2-3, with D perhaps TRBD2 (5 bases). V lost 0 bases, J lost 5 bases, and 9 bases lay in between. The germline gives CDR1 LGHNA, CDR2 YSLEER. CDR3 length: 14 residues.

This clonotype was found once. The rearrangement uses TRBV15 and TRBJ2-1; 9 bases agree with TRBD2. V was pared by 4 bases and J by 10 bases, with 11 bases of the junction left unmatched. CDR3 length: 15 residues. CDR1 and CDR2 from the germline V gene are LNHNV and YYDKDF (reference sequence). The DNA of the CDR3 is TGTGCCACCAGCAACGGGCGGGGGGGAGTCAGGGAGCAGTTCTTC. It is translated as CATSNGRGGVREQFF.

This chain connects TRBV12-3 or TRBV12-4 to TRBJ2-5, with 7 nucleotides matching TRBD1. CDR3 length: 13 residues. J gave up 4 bases and V 3 bases, and 2 bases lay outside the gene matches. CDR3 in DNA: TGTGCCAGCAGTTTCGGGACAGTAGAGACCCAGTACTTC. This sequence encodes CASSFGTVETQYF.

This clonotype was recorded a few times. The chain carries TRBV27 and TRBJ2-5, with D possibly being TRBD1 (5 bases). V shed 1 base and J shed 2 bases, with 11 bases lying between them. From germline, CDR1 is MNHEY and CDR2 SMNVEV (reference sequence). The CDR3 runs to 15 residues. This chain's CDR3 is CASSLWATGQETQYF. For the CDR3, the DNA is TGTGCCAGCAGTTTATGGGCTACAGGACAAGAGACCCAGTACTTC.

This clonotype was observed a few times. J is TRBJ1-1 and V is TRBV6-5, with D maybe TRBD1 (5 bases). V lost 10 bases, J lost 2 bases, and 23 bases lay in between. Germline loops: CDR1 MNHEY, CDR2 SVGAGI. The CDR3 extends over 16 amino acids. The CDR3 loop is CATKGWTRDENTEAFF. The CDR3 DNA sequence: TGTGCCACCAAGGGGTGGACCAGGGATGAAAACACTGAAGCTTTCTTT.

This clonotype occurred a few times. This chain links TRBV12-5 with TRBJ2-7, with D possibly matching TRBD1 (6 bases). The ends were cut back, 8 bases at V and 1 base at J, with 9 bases in the middle. CDR1 LGHNT and CDR2 FRNRAP come from the germline V gene. The CDR3 sequence is 12 residues long. CDR3 coding DNA: TGTGCTAGTCGCACAGGGTCCTACGAGCAGTACTTC. It is translated as CASRTGSYEQYF.

The chain joins TRBV7-6 to TRBJ1-2; the D gene is possibly TRBD1 (6 bases). The CDR3 contains 13 residues. Trimming pared 5 bases from V and 4 bases from J, leaving 11 bases between. Looked up from germline, CDR1 is SGHVS and CDR2 is FNYEAQ. The CDR3 sequence is CASSPTGPYGYTF. The CDR3, as DNA: TGTGCCAGCAGCCCTACAGGGCCCTATGGCTACACCTTC.

This clonotype was seen a handful of times. V and J are TRBV6-4 and TRBJ2-1, with D tentatively TRBD2 (6 bases). The CDR3 length is 14 residues. CDR1 MRHNA and CDR2 SNTAGT come from the germline V gene. V was shortened by 6 bases and J by 6 bases, with 15 bases between the two germline ends. CDR3 nucleotides: TGTGCCAGCAGCCCCGGGAGAGGGGCCAATGAGCAGTTCTTC. As protein: CASSPGRGANEQFF.

This chain connects TRBV12-3 or TRBV12-4 to TRBJ2-5; weak D call: TRBD1 (6 bases). The V end was cut by 4 bases, the J end by 2 bases, with 11 bases between. CDR3 size: 14 residues. The CDR3 loop is CASSSGAHQETQYF. CDR3 bases: TGTGCCAGCAGTTCAGGGGCGCATCAAGAGACCCAGTACTTC.

The V call is TRBV4-3, the J call TRBJ1-1; the D is unclear. CDR3 length: 9 amino acids. Germline-derived CDR1 and CDR2 are LGHNA and YSLEER. The CDR3 bases are TGCGCTGATACCACTGAAGCTTTCTTT. Residues: CADTTEAFF.

This clonotype was seen just once. This chain connects TRBV24-1 to TRBJ2-1, with TRBD2 identical over 9 bases. With V trimmed by 5 bases and J by 6 bases, 4 bases remained unmatched. This CDR3 comprises 14 residues. The germline V gene encodes CDR1 KGHDR and CDR2 SFDVKD. CDR3 loop: CATSGSGGSNEQFF. DNA for the CDR3: TGTGCCACCAGTGGTAGCGGGGGATCCAATGAGCAGTTCTTC.

The chain recombines TRBV5-1 with TRBJ2-1, with D perhaps being TRBD1 or TRBD2 (6 bases each). The CDR3 consists of 16 residues. Germline CDR1 SGHRS, CDR2 YFSETQ. V was pared by 4 bases and J by 1 base, with 15 bases between. The CDR3 nucleotides read TGCGCCAGCAGCACCGGTGGAGGGGGATCCTACAATGAGCAGTTCTTC. Translated, it gives CASSTGGGGSYNEQFF.

There are a few counts of this clonotype. J is TRBJ1-2 and V is TRBV20-1; a weak D match, TRBD1 (5 bases). V was clipped by 5 bases and J by 0 bases, with 10 bases between them. CDR3 size: 13 residues. CDR1 and CDR2 (germline): DFQATT, SNEGSKA (reference sequence). In DNA, the CDR3 is TGCAGTGCTCGAAACAGGTCTAACTATGGCTACACCTTC. It codes for CSARNRSNYGYTF.

The rearrangement links TRBV9 to TRBJ2-1, with 11 bases that match TRBD2. The germline V gene has CDR1 SGDLS and CDR2 YYNGEE. The CDR3 length is 17 residues. With 0 bases clipped from V and 2 bases from J, the junction kept 4 bases outside the gene matches. The CDR3 protein is CASSVGPSGGPYNEQFF. The DNA for the CDR3 is TGTGCCAGCAGCGTAGGGCCTAGCGGGGGGCCCTACAATGAGCAGTTCTTC. The full variable domain, completed using reference TRBV9 and TRBJ2-1, is DSGVTQTPKHLITATGQRVTLRCSPRSGDLSVYWYQQSLDQGLQFLIQYYNGEERAKGNILERFSAQQFPDLHSELNLSSLELGDSALYFCASSVGPSGGPYNEQFFGPGTRLTVL.

This clonotype has more than one count but fewer than ten. This chain uses TRBV7-2 with TRBJ2-1; 9 bases match TRBD2. Trimming took 8 bases from V and 5 from J; bases not matched to a gene: 10. This CDR3 comprises 15 residues. CDR1 is SGHTA, CDR2 FQGNSA, per germline. This chain's CDR3 is CASLVAGGADNEQFF. The CDR3, as DNA: TGTGCCAGCCTTGTCGCGGGGGGGGCCGACAATGAGCAGTTCTTC. Supplemented by reference TRBV7-2 and TRBJ2-1, the full variable domain reads GAGVSQSPSNKVTEKGKDVELRCDPISGHTALYWYRQSLGQGLEFLIYFQGNSAPDKSGLPSDRFSAERTGGSVSTLTIQRTQQEDSAVYLCASLVAGGADNEQFFGPGTRLTVL.

The chain uses TRBV3-1 and TRBJ2-1, with 12 bases aligning to TRBD2. V was pared by 4 bases and J by 10 bases, with 2 bases of the junction left unmatched. This CDR3 contains 13 residues. Looked up from germline, CDR1 is LGHDT and CDR2 is YNNKEL (reference sequence). The CDR3 bases are TGTGCCAGCAGCCCCGGGACTAGCGGGGAGCAGTTCTTC. Its protein is CASSPGTSGEQFF.

This clonotype came up a few times. The rearrangement uses TRBV6-5 and TRBJ2-3; TRBD1 is a possible D gene (5 bases). V shed 0 bases and J shed 2 bases, with 18 bases lying between them. The CDR3 extends over 18 amino acids. Germline V gene data show CDR1 as MNHEY and CDR2 as SVGAGI. The CDR3 DNA sequence: TGTGCCAGCAGTTACTCGATTTTTCGTGCGGACATCACAGATACGCAGTATTTT. It codes for CASSYSIFRADITDTQYF.

The V gene is TRBV19, the J gene TRBJ1-2; no definite D call. Trimming pared 5 bases from V and 6 bases from J, leaving 4 bases between. The CDR3 totals 10 residues. Germline lookup yields CDR1 LNHDA and CDR2 SQIVND (reference sequence). CDR3 in DNA: TGTGCCAGTAGTGCAAATGGCTACACCTTC. As protein: CASSANGYTF. The entire variable domain, with the rest obtained from reference TRBV19 and TRBJ1-2, is as follows: DGGITQSPKYLFRKEGQNVTLSCEQNLNHDAMYWYRQDPGQGLRLIYYSQIVNDFQKGDIAEGYSVSREKKESFPLTVTSAQKNPTAFYLCASSANGYTFGSGTRLTVV.

This clonotype was observed a handful of times. The chain uses TRBV29-1 and TRBJ2-7; possibly TRBD1 for D (6 bases). V dropped 6 bases and J dropped 4 bases, with 13 bases sitting between them. Germline lookup yields CDR1 SQVTM and CDR2 ANQGSEA. There are 12 residues in the CDR3. The CDR3 DNA is TGCAGCGTGTACCGGGACAATTACGAGCAGTACTTC. It is translated as CSVYRDNYEQYF.

The chain is built from TRBV12-3 or TRBV12-4 and TRBJ2-1; 9 bases agree with TRBD2. The CDR3 consists of 16 residues. V was clipped by 4 bases and J by 7 bases; unmatched bases: 11. CDR3 sequence (DNA): TGTGCCAGCAGTTGGCCCAGCGGGGGGAAAGGGAATGAGCAGTTCTTC. Translating gives CASSWPSGGKGNEQFF.

This clonotype was detected only a few times. The chain links TRBV5-1 to TRBJ1-1; perhaps TRBD1 as D (5 bases). This CDR3 has 14 amino acids. V was pared by 4 bases and J by 0 bases, with 10 bases between. The germline gives CDR1 SGHRS, CDR2 YFSETQ. The CDR3 protein is CASSPRTLNTEAFF. CDR3 nucleotide sequence: TGCGCCAGCAGCCCGAGGACACTGAACACTGAAGCTTTCTTT.